Below are 18 T cell receptor beta chains sequenced from a single sample in a study of shared clonotypes between healthy human individuals. Sequenced by immunoSEQ multiplex PCR; TCRdb stores in-frame clones only, minus some. The profile covers about 1.5 million clones, with 95% to 99% appearing a single time and about 0.45% taken by the ten largest. Material: naive CD4+ T cells sorted from blood. The subset is: CD45RA+ positively selected. The receptors were sampled from a young man in good health.

V gene TRBV11-2 combines with J gene TRBJ2-7; D call uncertain. The CDR3 runs to 14 residues. Looked up from germline, CDR1 is SGHAT and CDR2 is FQNNGV. V was trimmed by 0 bases and J by 2 bases, leaving 8 bases between them. CDR3 sequence reads: CASSLDHRTYEQYF. For the CDR3, the DNA is TGTGCCAGCAGCTTAGATCATCGGACCTACGAGCAGTACTTC.

V is TRBV2 and J is TRBJ2-1; D is undetermined. Germline values: CDR1 SNHLY, CDR2 FYNNEI. With 4 bases removed from V and 9 bases from J, the gap between germline ends came to 13 bases. This CDR3 is built from 13 residues. DNA of the CDR3: TGTGCCAGCAGTGGAGGCAGCCCAGGTGAGCAGTTCTTC. Translating gives CASSGGSPGEQFF.

The chain links TRBV20-1 to TRBJ1-1; 7 bases fit TRBD1. The germline CDR1 and CDR2 sequences are DFQATT and SNEGSKA (reference sequence). Trimming at V came to 6 bases and at J to 7 bases, leaving 5 bases not matched to a gene. This CDR3 spans 11 amino acids. CDR3 loop: CSARTGGEAFF. The DNA of the CDR3 is TGCAGTGCCAGGACAGGAGGTGAAGCTTTCTTT.

The CDR3 spells CASRRQYRGSYEQYF. Here the CDR3 DNA reads TGTGCCAGCAGAAGACAGTACAGGGGATCCTACGAGCAGTACTTC. This chain connects TRBV27 to TRBJ2-7; 7 bases match TRBD1. V shed 6 bases, J shed 1 base, and the junction held 9 bases outside the gene matches. Germline CDR1 is MNHEY and CDR2 is SMNVEV (reference sequence). The CDR3 consists of 15 residues.

CDR3 protein: CASSAQGGKTQYF. DNA of the CDR3: TGTGCCAGCAGTGCCCAGGGGGGGAAGACCCAGTACTTC. The V call is TRBV6-1, the J call TRBJ2-5; either TRBD1 or TRBD2 may supply D (7 bases each). V was pared by 4 bases and J by 6 bases, with 12 bases between. Germline CDR1 is MNHNS and CDR2 is SASEGT. The CDR3 has 13 residues.

This chain connects TRBV5-4 to TRBJ2-3, with 14 bases matching TRBD2. Germline values: CDR1 SGHNT, CDR2 YYREEE (reference sequence). V dropped 4 bases and J dropped 3; count of bases not matched to a gene: 7. The CDR3 totals 17 residues. The CDR3 reads CASSPGTSGRGTDTQYF. The CDR3 DNA reads as TGTGCCAGCAGCCCCGGGACTAGCGGGAGAGGTACAGATACGCAGTATTTT. The complete variable domain, with remaining parts taken from reference TRBV5-4 and TRBJ2-3, reads ETGVTQSPTHLIKTRGQQVTLRCSSQSGHNTVSWYQQALGQGPQFIFQYYREEENGRGNFPPRFSGLQFPNYSSELNVNALELDDSALYLCASSPGTSGRGTDTQYFGPGTRLTVL.

This chain uses TRBV15 with TRBJ2-1, with TRBD2 matching over 10 bases. The CDR3 consists of 21 residues. The junction had 14 bases not matched to a gene; V was cut back by 0 bases and J by 0 bases. Germline V lookup: CDR1 LNHNV, CDR2 YYDKDF (reference sequence). CDR3 loop: CATSRDPIAGGPLGSYNEQFF. DNA for the CDR3: TGTGCCACCAGCAGAGATCCGATAGCGGGAGGTCCGTTAGGCTCCTACAATGAGCAGTTCTTC.

V is TRBV5-4 and J is TRBJ1-5; 7 positions agree with TRBD1. The germline V gene encodes CDR1 SGHNT and CDR2 YYREEE (reference sequence). The junction had 9 bases not matched to a gene; V was cut back by 4 bases and J by 5 bases. This CDR3 contains 15 residues. CDR3 DNA: TGTGCCAGCAGCCATTACGACAGGGATGATCAGCCCCAGCATTTT. Encoded protein: CASSHYDRDDQPQHF. The variable domain in full, completed from reference TRBV5-4 and TRBJ1-5, reads ETGVTQSPTHLIKTRGQQVTLRCSSQSGHNTVSWYQQALGQGPQFIFQYYREEENGRGNFPPRFSGLQFPNYSSELNVNALELDDSALYLCASSHYDRDDQPQHFGDGTRLSIL.

The genes are TRBV10-1 and TRBJ2-5; TRBD1 matches at 8 bases. The germline CDR1 and CDR2 sequences are WNHNN and SYGVQD (reference sequence). The CDR3 loop spans 17 amino acids. Losses at the gene ends were 2 bases for V and 5 bases for J; bases not matched to a gene: 13. DNA of the CDR3: TGCGCCAGCAGTGAGCAACAGGGGGACCCGCAGAGGGAGACCCAGTACTTC. This sequence encodes CASSEQQGDPQRETQYF.

The chain employs TRBV28 and TRBJ2-2; 7 bases are shared with TRBD1. The CDR3 extends over 15 amino acids. Germline V CDR1 and CDR2: MDHEN, SYDVKM. After removal of 9 bases from V and 1 base from J, the junction contained 8 bases not matched to a gene. The DNA of the CDR3 is TGTGCCAGTTTACCTAGGGGGCAGAACACCGGGGAGCTGTTTTTT. It yields the protein CASLPRGQNTGELFF.

The rearrangement uses TRBV29-1 and TRBJ2-5; D remains unclear. V lost 7 bases, J lost 1 base, and 10 bases lay in between. Germline CDR1 is SQVTM and CDR2 is ANQGSEA. This CDR3 comprises 12 residues. The CDR3: CSARLGQETQYF. The CDR3 DNA sequence: TGCAGCGCACGACTGGGCCAAGAGACCCAGTACTTC. The full variable domain, completed using reference TRBV29-1 and TRBJ2-5, is SAVISQKPSRDICQRGTSLTIQCQVDSQVTMMFWYRQQPGQSLTLIATANQGSEATYESGFVIDKFPISRPNLTFSTLTVSNMSPEDSSIYLCSARLGQETQYFGPGTRLLVL.

This sequence joins TRBV5-1 and TRBJ2-7, with 7 bases lining up with TRBD1. V dropped 4 bases and J dropped 3; count of bases not matched to a gene: 7. Germline CDR1 and CDR2: SGHRS and YFSETQ. This CDR3 is built from 14 residues. The CDR3: CASSRDREFYEQYF. The CDR3 DNA reads as TGCGCCAGCAGCCGGGACAGAGAATTCTACGAGCAGTACTTC.

This clone was seen just once. This chain connects TRBV4-3 to TRBJ1-2; D not resolved. Trimming stripped 0 bases from V and 4 bases from J, with 9 bases between. CDR1 is LGHNA, CDR2 YSLEER, per germline. The CDR3 is 14 amino acids. This CDR3 reads CASSQDDIGYGYTF. The CDR3 region has the DNA TGCGCCAGCAGCCAAGATGATATCGGCTATGGCTACACCTTC.

The chain combines TRBV30 with TRBJ1-2, with D uncertain. Germline V CDR1 and CDR2: GTSNPN, SVGIG (reference sequence). V lost 3 bases to trimming and J lost 6 bases, with 17 bases between them. This CDR3 contains 14 residues. The CDR3 is CAWSHQSVLDGYTF. CDR3 coding DNA: TGTGCCTGGAGCCATCAATCGGTATTGGATGGCTACACCTTC.

The chain combines TRBV18 with TRBJ1-4; the D is unclear. The germline CDR1 and CDR2 sequences are KGHSH and LQKENI. Trimming took 0 bases from V and 5 from J, leaving 10 bases between them. This CDR3 has 15 amino acids. The DNA of the CDR3 is TGTGCCAGCTCACCACCGGCGGTCCAGAATGAAAAACTGTTTTTT. This sequence encodes CASSPPAVQNEKLFF.

This clone has just one count. The rearrangement links TRBV4-3 to TRBJ1-1; 7 positions agree with TRBD1. The length of the CDR3 is 15 residues. Per germline, CDR1 LGHNA and CDR2 YSLEER. V lost 1 base and J lost 3; bases outside the gene matches: 5. CDR3 nucleotides: TGCGCCAGCAGCCAAGGACTCCAGGGGGACACTGAAGCTTTCTTT. Translating gives CASSQGLQGDTEAFF.

The chain joins TRBV19 to TRBJ2-2; TRBD2 agrees at 7 bases. The length of the CDR3 is 15 residues. CDR1 and CDR2 from the germline V gene are LNHDA and SQIVND (reference sequence). The V and J ends lost 6 bases and 4 bases, in that order; junction bases with no gene match: 8. This chain's CDR3 is CASSPWRGSTGELFF. The CDR3 nucleotides read TGTGCCAGTAGCCCATGGCGCGGGAGCACCGGGGAGCTGTTTTTT.

This chain joins TRBV5-1 and TRBJ1-2, with 7 bases aligning to TRBD1. Trimming at V came to 3 bases and at J to 5 bases, leaving 7 bases not matched to a gene. The germline CDR1 and CDR2 sequences are SGHRS and YFSETQ. The CDR3 contains 14 residues. CDR3 bases: TGCGCCAGCAGCTCCGACAGGGTAGGGTATGGCTACACCTTC. Its protein is CASSSDRVGYGYTF.